This TCR beta chain was documented in a study of vaccination and CD4 T cells after COVID-19. Study-wide background: Taking of post-vaccine samples occurred a median about 70 days after dose two (range 14 to 241).

The Oncomine TCR Beta short-read assay generated sequence data from the DNA of cultured CD4+ T cells. TCRdb ran MiXCR on the PCR reads and lists one entry per CDR3 protein. The sample includes roughly 1,200 distinct CDR3 sequences, 15% to 20% of them seen just once. The study's findings and limits: Median SARS-CoV-2-reactive clonotype numbers went up from around 19 to 38, but not significantly.

CDR1 and CDR2 (germline): MDHEN, SYDVKM. This CDR3 spans 18 amino acids. Trimming stripped 3 bases from V and 1 base from J, with 21 bases between. This clonotype was seen more than once but under ten times. Its antigen is unidentified. Treatment indicated: approximately nine-day PBMC culture with coronavirus spike peptide pools or control peptides (ViraFEST assay). It was before the COVID-19 pandemic (2011-2018) that the unexposed donor's CD4+ T cells were collected. PBMC cultures, at two million cells per well, received approximately 9.4 IU/ml IL-2 and about 9.3 ug/ml peptide pools. Material: CD4+ T cells from blood, cultured in vitro. This chain links TRBV28 with TRBJ1-1; perhaps TRBD1 as D (5 bases). The source of this sequence is a human donor in good health. The CDR3 loop is CASSLGLADRGRNTEAFF. CDR3 sequence (DNA): TGTGCCAGCAGTTTGGGATTGGCGGATCGGGGGAGGAACACTGAAGCTTTCTTT.